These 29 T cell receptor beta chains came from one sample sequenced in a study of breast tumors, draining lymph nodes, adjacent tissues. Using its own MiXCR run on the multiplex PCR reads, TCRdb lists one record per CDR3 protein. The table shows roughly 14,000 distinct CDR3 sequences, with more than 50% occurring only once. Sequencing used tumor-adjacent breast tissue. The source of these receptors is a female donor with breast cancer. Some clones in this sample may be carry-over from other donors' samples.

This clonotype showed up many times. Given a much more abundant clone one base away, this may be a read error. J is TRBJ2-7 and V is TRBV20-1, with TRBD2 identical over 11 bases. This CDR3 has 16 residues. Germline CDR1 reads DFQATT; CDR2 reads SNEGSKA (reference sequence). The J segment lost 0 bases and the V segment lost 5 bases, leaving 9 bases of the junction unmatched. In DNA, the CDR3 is TGCAGTGCTTACATAGCGGGAGGGGGGACCTCCTACGAGCAGTACTTC. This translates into CSAYIAGGGTSYEQYF.

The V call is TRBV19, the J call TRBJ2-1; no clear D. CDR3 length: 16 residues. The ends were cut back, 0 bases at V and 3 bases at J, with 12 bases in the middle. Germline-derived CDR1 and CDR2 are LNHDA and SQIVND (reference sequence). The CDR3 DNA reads TGTGCCAGTAGTATAGATCGGGCCACAGACTACAATGAGCAGTTCTTC. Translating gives CASSIDRATDYNEQFF.

CDR3 sequence: CSASNPGTDTETQYF. In DNA, the CDR3 is TGCAGTGCTAGCAACCCCGGGACAGACACAGAGACCCAGTACTTC. This chain uses TRBV20-1 with TRBJ2-5; 7 bases match TRBD1. The CDR3 is 15 amino acids. With V trimmed by 3 bases and J by 4 bases, 11 bases remained unmatched. Germline CDR1 and CDR2: DFQATT and SNEGSKA (reference sequence).

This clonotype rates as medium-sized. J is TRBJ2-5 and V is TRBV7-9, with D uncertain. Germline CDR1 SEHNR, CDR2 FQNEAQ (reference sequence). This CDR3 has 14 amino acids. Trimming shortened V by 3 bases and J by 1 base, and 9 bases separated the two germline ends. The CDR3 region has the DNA TGTGCCAGCAGCTTCTTTCCTAGCCAAGAGACCCAGTACTTC. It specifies CASSFFPSQETQYF.

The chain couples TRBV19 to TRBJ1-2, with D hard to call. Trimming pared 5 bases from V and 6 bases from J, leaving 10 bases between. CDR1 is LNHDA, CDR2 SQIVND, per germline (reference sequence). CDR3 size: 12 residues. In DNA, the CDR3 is TGTGCCAGTAGTGGAGGAGGGAATGGCTACACCTTC. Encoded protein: CASSGGGNGYTF.

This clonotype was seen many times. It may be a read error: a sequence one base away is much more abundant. CDR3 in DNA: TGTGCCAGCAGCACGGGGGATGTCCGGTGGCCACCAGATCCGCAGTATTTT. It encodes CASSTGDVRWPPDPQYF. The rearrangement joins TRBV7-9 to TRBJ2-3; tentative D call: TRBD2 (6 bases). This CDR3 contains 17 residues. The germline gives CDR1 SEHNR, CDR2 FQNEAQ (reference sequence).

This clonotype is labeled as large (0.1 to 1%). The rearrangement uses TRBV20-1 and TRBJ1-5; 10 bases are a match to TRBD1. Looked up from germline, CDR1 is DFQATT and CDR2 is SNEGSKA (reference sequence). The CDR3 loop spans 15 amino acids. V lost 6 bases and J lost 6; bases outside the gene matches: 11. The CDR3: CSARDRGSAIQPQHF. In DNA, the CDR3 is TGCAGTGCCCGGGACAGGGGATCAGCAATTCAGCCCCAGCATTTT.

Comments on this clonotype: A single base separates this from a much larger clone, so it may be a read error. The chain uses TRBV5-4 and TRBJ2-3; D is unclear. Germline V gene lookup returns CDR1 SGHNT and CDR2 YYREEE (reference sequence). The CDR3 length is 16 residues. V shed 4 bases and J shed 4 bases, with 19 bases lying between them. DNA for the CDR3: TGTGCCAGCAGCCTGAATCGGGCGGTTGGCCCAGATACGCAGTATTTT. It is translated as CASSLNRAVGPDTQYF.

The CDR3 sequence: CSARSQGGESYNEQFF. CDR3 bases: TGCAGTGCTAGATCCCAGGGGGGGGAGTCCTACAATGAGCAGTTCTTC. The chain has TRBV20-1 and TRBJ2-1, with D perhaps matching TRBD1 or TRBD2 (7 bases each). The CDR3 length is 16 residues. V was pared by 2 bases and J by 1 base, with 15 bases between. Per germline, CDR1 DFQATT and CDR2 SNEGSKA (reference sequence).

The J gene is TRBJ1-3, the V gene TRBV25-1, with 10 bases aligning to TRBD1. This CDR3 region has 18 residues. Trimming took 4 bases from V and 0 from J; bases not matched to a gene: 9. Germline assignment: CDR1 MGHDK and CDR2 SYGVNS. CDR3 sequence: CASSAAGQGGGSGNTIYF. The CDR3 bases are TGTGCCAGCAGTGCCGCCGGACAGGGGGGCGGCTCTGGAAACACCATATATTTT.

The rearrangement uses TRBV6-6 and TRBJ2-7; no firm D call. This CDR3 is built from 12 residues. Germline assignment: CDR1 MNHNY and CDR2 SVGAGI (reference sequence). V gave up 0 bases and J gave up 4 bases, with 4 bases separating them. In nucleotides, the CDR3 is TGTGCCAGCAGTTACTCGAGTTACGAGCAGTACTTC. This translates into CASSYSSYEQYF.

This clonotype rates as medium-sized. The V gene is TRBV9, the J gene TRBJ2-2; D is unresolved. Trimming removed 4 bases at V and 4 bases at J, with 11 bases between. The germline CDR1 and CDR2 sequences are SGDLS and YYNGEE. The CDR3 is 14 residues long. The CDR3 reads CASSTRSGTGELFF. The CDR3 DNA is TGTGCCAGCAGCACCAGGTCGGGCACCGGGGAGCTGTTTTTT.

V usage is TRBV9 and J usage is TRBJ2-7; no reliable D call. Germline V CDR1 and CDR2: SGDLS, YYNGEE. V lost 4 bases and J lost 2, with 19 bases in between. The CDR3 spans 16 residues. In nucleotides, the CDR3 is TGTGCCAGCAGCACAACAGTAGGTTCTGGCGCCTACGAGCAGTACTTC. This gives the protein CASSTTVGSGAYEQYF.

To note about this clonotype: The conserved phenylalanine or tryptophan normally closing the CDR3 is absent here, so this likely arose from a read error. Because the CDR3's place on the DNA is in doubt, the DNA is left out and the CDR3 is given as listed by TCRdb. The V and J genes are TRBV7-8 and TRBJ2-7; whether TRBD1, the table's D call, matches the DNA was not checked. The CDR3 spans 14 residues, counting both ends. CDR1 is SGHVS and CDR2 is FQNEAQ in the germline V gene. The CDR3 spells CASSLDRGVMSSTL.

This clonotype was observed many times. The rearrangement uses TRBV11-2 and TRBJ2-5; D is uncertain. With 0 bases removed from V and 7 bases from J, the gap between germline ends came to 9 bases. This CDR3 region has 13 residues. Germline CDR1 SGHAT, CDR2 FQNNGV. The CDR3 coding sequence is TGTGCCAGCAGCTTAGATAGGCCCTGGACCCAGTACTTC. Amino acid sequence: CASSLDRPWTQYF.

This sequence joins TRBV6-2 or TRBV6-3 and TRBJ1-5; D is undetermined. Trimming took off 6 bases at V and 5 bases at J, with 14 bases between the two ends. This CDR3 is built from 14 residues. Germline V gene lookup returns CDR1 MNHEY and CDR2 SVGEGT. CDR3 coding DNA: TGTGCCAGCAGCGCGCGACACTACCATCAGCCCCAGCATTTT. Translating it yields CASSARHYHQPQHF.

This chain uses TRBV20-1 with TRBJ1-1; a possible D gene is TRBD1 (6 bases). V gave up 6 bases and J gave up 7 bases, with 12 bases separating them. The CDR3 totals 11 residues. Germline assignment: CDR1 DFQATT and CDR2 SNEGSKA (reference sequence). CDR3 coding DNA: TGCAGTGCCCCAAGGACAGATGAAGCTTTCTTT. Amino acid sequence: CSAPRTDEAFF.

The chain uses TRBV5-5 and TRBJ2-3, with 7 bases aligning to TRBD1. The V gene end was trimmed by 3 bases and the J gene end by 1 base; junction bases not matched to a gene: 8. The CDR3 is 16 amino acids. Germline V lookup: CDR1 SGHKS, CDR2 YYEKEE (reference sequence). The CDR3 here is CASSSLQGSRTDTQYF. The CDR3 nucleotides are TGTGCCAGCAGCTCGCTACAGGGGAGCCGCACAGATACGCAGTATTTT.

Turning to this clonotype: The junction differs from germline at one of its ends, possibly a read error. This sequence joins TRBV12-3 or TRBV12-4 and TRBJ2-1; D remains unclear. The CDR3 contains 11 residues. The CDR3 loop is CASGFGNEQFF. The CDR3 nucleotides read TGTGCCAGCGGTTTTGGCAATGAGCAGTTCTTC.

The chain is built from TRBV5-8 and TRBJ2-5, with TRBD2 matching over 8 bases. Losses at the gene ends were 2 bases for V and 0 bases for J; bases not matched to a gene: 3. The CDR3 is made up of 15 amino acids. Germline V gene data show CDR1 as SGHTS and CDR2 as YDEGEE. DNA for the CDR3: TGTGCCAGCAGCTTTGGACTAGCCGACCAAGAGACCCAGTACTTC. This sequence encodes CASSFGLADQETQYF.

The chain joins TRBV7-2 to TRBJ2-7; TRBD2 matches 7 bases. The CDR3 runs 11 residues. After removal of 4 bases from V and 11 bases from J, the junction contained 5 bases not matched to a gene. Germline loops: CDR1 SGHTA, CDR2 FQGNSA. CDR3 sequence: CASSWGGGEYF. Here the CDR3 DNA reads TGTGCCAGCAGCTGGGGGGGAGGGGAGTACTTC.

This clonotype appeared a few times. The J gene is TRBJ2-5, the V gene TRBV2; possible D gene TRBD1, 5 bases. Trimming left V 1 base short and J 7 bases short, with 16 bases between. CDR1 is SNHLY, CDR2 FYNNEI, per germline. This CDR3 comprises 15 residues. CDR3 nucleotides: TGTGCCAGCAGTGAAGATGGTACAGGCCGTGTGACCCAGTACTTC. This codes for CASSEDGTGRVTQYF. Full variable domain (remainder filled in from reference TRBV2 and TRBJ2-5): EPEVTQTPSHQVTQMGQEVILRCVPISNHLYFYWYRQILGQKVEFLVSFYNNEISEKSEIFDDQFSVERPDGSNFTLKIRSTKLEDSAMYFCASSEDGTGRVTQYFGPGTRLLVL.

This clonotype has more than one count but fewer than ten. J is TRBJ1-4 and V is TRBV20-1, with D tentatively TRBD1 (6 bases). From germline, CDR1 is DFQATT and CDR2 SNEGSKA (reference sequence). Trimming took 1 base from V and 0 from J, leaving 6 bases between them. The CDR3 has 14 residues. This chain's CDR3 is CSARGTATNEKLFF. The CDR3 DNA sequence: TGCAGTGCTAGAGGGACAGCAACTAATGAAAAACTGTTTTTT.

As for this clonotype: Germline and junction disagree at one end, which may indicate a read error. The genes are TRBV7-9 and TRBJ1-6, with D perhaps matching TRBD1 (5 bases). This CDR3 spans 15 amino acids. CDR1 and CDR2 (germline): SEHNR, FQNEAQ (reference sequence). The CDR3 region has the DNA TGTGCCAGCAGCTCCTTGGTGCAGGGATCTTCAACCCTCCACTTT. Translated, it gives CASSSLVQGSSTLHF.

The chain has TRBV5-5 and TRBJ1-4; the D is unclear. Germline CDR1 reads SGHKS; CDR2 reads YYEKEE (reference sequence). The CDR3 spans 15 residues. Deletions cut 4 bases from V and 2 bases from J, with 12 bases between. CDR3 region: CASSAGSSTNEKLFF. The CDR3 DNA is TGTGCCAGCAGCGCCGGATCATCGACTAATGAAAAACTGTTTTTT.

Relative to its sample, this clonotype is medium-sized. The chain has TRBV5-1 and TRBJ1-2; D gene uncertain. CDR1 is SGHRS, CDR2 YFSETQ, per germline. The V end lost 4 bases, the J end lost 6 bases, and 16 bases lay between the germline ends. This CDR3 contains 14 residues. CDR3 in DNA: TGCGCCAGCAGCCCGGGCGGGAACCTTGATGGCTACACCTTC. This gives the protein CASSPGGNLDGYTF.

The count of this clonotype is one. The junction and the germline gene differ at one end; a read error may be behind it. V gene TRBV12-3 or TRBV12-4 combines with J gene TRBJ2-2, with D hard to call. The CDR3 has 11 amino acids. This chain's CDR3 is CACSLTPELFF. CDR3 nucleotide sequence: TGTGCCTGCAGTTTGACGCCTGAGCTGTTTTTT.

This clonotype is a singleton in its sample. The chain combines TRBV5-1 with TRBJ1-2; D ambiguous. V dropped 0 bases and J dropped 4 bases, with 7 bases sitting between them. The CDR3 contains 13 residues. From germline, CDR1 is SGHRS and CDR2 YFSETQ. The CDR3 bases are TGCGCCAGCAGCTTGGAGCGGATCTATGGCTACACCTTC. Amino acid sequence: CASSLERIYGYTF.

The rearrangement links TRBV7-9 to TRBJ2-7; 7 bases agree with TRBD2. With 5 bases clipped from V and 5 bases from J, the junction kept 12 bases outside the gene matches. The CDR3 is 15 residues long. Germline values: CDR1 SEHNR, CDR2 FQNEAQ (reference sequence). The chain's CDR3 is CASSQERGGLDEQYF. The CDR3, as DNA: TGTGCCAGCAGCCAAGAGCGGGGCGGGCTGGACGAGCAGTACTTC.